This T cell receptor (beta chain) was sequenced for a study of vaccination and CD4 T cells after COVID-19. Looking at the study overall: The makeup of the convalescents was six males and four females, two of them Hispanic. Overall study findings and caveats: Researchers report that a median approximately 85% of reactive clones in convalescent patients surfaced only post-vaccination.

Cultured CD4+ T cells had their DNA profiled by the Oncomine TCR Beta short-read assay. Using its own MiXCR run on the PCR reads, TCRdb lists one record per CDR3 protein. The sample lists 7,600 or so distinct CDR3 sequences; 58% were seen once. On this clonotype: Antigen: not known.

Germline V CDR1 and CDR2: SNHLY, FYNNEI. V lost 6 bases to trimming and J lost 9 bases; unmatched junction nucleotides: 11. This CDR3 is built from 14 residues. Treatment noted: roughly 10-day PBMC culture with coronavirus spike peptide pools or control peptides (ViraFEST assay). Expanded clonotypes were found by TCR sequencing after peptide-pool stimulation (ViraFEST). The TCR was taken from a human donor who had recovered from COVID-19. The chain recombines TRBV2 with TRBJ2-5, with TRBD2 identical over 9 bases. The source material was CD4+ T cells from blood, cultured in vitro. Here the CDR3 reads CASRGLAQVEAQYF. DNA for the CDR3: TGTGCCAGCAGGGGACTAGCTCAGGTTGAGGCCCAGTACTTC.